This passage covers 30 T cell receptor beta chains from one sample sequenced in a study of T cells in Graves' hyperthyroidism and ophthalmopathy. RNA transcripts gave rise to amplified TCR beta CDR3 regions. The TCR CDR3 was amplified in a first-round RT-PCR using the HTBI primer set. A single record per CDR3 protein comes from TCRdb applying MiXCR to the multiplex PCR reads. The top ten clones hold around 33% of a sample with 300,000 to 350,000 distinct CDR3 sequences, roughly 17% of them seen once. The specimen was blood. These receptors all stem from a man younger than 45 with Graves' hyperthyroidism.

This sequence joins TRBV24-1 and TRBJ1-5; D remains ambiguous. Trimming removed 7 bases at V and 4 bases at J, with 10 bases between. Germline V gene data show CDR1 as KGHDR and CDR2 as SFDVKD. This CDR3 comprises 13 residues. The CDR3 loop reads CATRRTENQPQHF. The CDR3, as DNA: TGTGCCACCAGAAGAACAGAAAATCAGCCCCAGCATTTT.

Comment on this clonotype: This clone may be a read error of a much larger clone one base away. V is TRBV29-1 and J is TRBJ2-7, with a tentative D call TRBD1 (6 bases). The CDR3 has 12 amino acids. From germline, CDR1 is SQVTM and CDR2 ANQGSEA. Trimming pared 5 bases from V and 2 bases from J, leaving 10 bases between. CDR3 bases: TGCAGCGTTCTACAGGGAACCTACGAGCAGTACTTC. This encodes CSVLQGTYEQYF.

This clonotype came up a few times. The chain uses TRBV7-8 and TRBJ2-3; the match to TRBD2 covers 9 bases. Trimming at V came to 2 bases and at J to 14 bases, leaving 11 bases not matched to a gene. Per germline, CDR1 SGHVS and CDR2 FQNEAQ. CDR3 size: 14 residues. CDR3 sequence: CASSLITASGKPYF. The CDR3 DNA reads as TGTGCCAGCAGCTTAATTACGGCTAGCGGGAAACCGTATTTT.

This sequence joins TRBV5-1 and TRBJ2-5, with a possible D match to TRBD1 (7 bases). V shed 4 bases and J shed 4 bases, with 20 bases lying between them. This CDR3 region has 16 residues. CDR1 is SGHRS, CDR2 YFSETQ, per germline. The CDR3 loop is CASSPGGTASSETQYF. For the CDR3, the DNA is TGCGCCAGCAGCCCTGGAGGGACAGCTTCGTCAGAGACCCAGTACTTC.

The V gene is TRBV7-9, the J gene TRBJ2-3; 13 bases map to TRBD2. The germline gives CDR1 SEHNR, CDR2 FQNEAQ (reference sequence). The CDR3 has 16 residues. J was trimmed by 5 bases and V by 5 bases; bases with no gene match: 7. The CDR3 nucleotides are TGTGCCAGCAGCCCTCCGACTAGCGGGAGGATAGATACGCAGTATTTT. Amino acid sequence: CASSPPTSGRIDTQYF.

CDR3 bases: TGTGCCATCAGTGGAGCAGAAGGCGGGGAGCTGTTTTTT. Its translation is CAISGAEGGELFF. The gene calls are TRBV10-3 and TRBJ2-2; D remains unclear. The CDR3 has 13 amino acids. Trimming pared 4 bases from V and 7 bases from J, leaving 10 bases between. The germline CDR1 and CDR2 sequences are ENHRY and SYGVKD.

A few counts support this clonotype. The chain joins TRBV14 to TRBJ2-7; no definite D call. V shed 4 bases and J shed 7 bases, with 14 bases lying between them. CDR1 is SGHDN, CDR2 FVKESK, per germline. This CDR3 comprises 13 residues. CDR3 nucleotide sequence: TGTGCCAGCAGCCCCCGGCTAGTGGGGGAGCAGTACTTC. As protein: CASSPRLVGEQYF.

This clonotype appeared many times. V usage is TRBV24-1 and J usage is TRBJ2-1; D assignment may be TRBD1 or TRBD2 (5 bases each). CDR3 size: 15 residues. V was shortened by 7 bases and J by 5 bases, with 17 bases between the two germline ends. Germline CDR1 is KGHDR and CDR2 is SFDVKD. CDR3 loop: CATRVDRDRDNEQFF. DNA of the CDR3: TGTGCCACCAGGGTTGACCGGGACCGAGACAATGAGCAGTTCTTC.

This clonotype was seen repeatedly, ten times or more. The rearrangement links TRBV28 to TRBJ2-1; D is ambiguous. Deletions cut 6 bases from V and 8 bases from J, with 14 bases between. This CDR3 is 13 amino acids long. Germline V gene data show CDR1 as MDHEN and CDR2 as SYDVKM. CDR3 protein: CASRSPSRDEQFF. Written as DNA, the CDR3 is TGTGCCAGCAGGTCCCCCTCTAGGGATGAGCAGTTCTTC.

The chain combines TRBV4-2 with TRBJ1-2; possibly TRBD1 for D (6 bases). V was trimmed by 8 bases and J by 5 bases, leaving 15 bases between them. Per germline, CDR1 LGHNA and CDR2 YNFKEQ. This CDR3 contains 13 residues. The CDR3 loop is CASGQDRIYGYTF. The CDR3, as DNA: TGTGCCAGCGGGCAGGACAGAATTTATGGCTACACCTTC.

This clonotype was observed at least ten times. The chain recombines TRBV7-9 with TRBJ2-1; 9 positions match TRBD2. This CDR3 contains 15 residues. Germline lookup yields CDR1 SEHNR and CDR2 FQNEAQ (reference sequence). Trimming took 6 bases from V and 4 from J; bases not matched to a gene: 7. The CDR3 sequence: CASSLTSGPYNEQFF. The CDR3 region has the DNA TGTGCCAGCAGTCTGACTAGCGGCCCTTACAATGAGCAGTTCTTC.

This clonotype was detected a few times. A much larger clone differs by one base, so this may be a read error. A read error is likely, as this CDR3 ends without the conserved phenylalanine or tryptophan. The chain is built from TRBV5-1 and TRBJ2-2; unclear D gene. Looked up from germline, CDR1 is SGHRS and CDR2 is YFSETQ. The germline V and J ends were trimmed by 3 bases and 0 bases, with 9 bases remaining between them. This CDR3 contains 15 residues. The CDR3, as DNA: TGCGCCAGCAGCTCAGGCTGGGCGAACACCGGGGAGCTGTTTCTT. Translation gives CASSSGWANTGELFL.

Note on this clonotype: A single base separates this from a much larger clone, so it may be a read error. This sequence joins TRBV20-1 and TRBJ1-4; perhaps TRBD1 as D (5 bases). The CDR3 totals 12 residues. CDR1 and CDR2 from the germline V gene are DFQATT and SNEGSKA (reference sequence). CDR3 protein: CSAQPGNEKLSF. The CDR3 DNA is TGCAGTGCCCAACCAGGGAATGAAAAACTGTCTTTT.

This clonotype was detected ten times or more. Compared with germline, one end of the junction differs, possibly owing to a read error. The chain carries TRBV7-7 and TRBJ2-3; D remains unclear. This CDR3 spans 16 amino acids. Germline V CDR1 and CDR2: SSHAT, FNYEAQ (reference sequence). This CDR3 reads CASSLSPNGFTDTQYF. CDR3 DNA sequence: TGTGCTAGCAGCTTATCGCCAAACGGGTTCACAGATACGCAGTATTTT. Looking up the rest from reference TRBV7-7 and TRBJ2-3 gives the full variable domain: GAGVSQSPRYKVTKRGQDVTLRCDPISSHATLYWYQQALGQGPEFLTYFNYEAQPDKSGLPSDRFSAERPEGSISTLTIQRTEQRDSAMYRCASSLSPNGFTDTQYFGPGTRLTVL.

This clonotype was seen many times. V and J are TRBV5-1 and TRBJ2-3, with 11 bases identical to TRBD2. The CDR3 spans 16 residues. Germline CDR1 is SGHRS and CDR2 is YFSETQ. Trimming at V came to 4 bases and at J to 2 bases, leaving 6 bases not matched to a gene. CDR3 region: CASSEGTSGPTDTQYF. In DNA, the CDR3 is TGCGCCAGCAGCGAAGGGACTAGCGGACCCACAGATACGCAGTATTTT.

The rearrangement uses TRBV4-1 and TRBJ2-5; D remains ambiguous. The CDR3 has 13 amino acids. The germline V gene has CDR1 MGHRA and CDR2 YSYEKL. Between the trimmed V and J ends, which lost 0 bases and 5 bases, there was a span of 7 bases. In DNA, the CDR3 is TGCGCCAGCAGCCAAGATCCAGTTGAGACCCAGTACTTC. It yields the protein CASSQDPVETQYF.

CDR3 loop: CASSLVGRVGGYTF. The CDR3 DNA reads TGTGCCAGCAGTTTAGTTGGCAGGGTGGGTGGCTACACCTTC. The rearrangement links TRBV28 to TRBJ1-2, with D perhaps TRBD1 (5 bases). The germline CDR1 and CDR2 sequences are MDHEN and SYDVKM. Trimming pared 2 bases from V and 7 bases from J, leaving 14 bases between. CDR3 size: 14 residues.

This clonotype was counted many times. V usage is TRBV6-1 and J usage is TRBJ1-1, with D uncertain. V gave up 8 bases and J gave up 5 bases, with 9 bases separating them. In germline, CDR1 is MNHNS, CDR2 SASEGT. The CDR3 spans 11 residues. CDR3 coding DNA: TGTGCCAGCGGGAGGGATACTGAAGCTTTCTTT. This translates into CASGRDTEAFF.

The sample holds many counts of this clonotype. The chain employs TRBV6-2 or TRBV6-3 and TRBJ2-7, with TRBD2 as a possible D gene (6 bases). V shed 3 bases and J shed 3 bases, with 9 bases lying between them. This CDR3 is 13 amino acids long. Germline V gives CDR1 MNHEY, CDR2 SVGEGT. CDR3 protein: CASSYVGGYEQYF. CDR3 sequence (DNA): TGTGCCAGCAGTTATGTGGGAGGCTACGAGCAGTACTTC.

The CDR3 loop is CASSIDDRGVEQYF. DNA for the CDR3: TGTGCCAGTAGTATAGACGACAGGGGAGTCGAGCAGTACTTC. The J gene is TRBJ2-7, the V gene TRBV19; 8 bases are shared with TRBD1. The V and J ends lost 0 bases and 6 bases, in that order; junction bases with no gene match: 4. This CDR3 is built from 14 residues. Looked up from germline, CDR1 is LNHDA and CDR2 is SQIVND (reference sequence).

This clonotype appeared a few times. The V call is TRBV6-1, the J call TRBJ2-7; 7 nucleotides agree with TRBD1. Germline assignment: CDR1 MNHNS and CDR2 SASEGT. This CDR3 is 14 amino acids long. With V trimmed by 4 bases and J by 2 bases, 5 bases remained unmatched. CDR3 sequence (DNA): TGTGCCAGCAGTGCGCGACAGGGCGCCTACGAGCAGTACTTC. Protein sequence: CASSARQGAYEQYF.

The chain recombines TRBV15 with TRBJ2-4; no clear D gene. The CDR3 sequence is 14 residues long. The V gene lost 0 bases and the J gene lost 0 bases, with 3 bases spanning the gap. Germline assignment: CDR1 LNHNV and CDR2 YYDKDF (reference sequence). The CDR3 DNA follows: TGTGCCACCAGCAGAGACAGAGCCAAAAACATTCAGTACTTC. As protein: CATSRDRAKNIQYF.

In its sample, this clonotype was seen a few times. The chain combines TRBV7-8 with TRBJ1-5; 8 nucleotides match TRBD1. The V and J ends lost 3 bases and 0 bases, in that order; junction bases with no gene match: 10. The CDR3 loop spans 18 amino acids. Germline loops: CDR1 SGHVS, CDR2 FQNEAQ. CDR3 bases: TGTGCCAGCAGCTTGAGAGAAACAGGGGGTTTTAGCAATCAGCCCCAGCATTTT. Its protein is CASSLRETGGFSNQPQHF.

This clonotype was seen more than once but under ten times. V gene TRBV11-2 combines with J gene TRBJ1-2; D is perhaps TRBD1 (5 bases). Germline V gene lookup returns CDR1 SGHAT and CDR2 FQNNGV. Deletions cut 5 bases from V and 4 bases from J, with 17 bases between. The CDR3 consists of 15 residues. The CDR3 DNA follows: TGTGCCAGCAGCCAAGGGGTTGGGCACATCTATGGCTACACCTTC. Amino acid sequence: CASSQGVGHIYGYTF.

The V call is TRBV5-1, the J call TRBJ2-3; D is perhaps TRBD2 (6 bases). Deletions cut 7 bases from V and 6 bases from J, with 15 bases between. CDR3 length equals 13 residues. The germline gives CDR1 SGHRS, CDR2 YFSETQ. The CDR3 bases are TGCGCCAGCTCGGGACTTCGGGTGGATACGCAGTATTTT. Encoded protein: CASSGLRVDTQYF.

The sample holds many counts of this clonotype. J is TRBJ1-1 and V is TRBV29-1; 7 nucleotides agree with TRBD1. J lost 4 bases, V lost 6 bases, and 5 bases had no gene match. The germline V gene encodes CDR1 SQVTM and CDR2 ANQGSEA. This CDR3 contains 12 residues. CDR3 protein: CSVTTGATEAFF. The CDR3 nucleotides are TGCAGCGTAACCACAGGGGCCACTGAAGCTTTCTTT.

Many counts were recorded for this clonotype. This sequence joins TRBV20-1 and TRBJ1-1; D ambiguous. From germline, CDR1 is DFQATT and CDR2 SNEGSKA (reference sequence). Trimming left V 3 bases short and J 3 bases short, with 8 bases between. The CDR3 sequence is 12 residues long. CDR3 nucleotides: TGCAGTGCTAGCCCCAGAGACACTGAAGCTTTCTTT. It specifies CSASPRDTEAFF.

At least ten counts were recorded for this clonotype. The CDR3 spells CASSLNTNYGYTF. The CDR3 coding sequence is TGTGCCAGCAGCCTAAATACTAACTATGGCTACACCTTC. V usage is TRBV12-3 or TRBV12-4 and J usage is TRBJ1-2; D not certain. V was trimmed by 6 bases and J by 0 bases, leaving 8 bases between them. The CDR3 contains 13 residues.

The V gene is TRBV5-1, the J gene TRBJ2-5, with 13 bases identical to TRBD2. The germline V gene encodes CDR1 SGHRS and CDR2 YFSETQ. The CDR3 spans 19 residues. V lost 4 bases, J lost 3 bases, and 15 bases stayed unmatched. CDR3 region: CASSLRRGGLAGREETQYF. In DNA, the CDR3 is TGCGCCAGCAGCCTACGACGAGGGGGACTAGCGGGAAGGGAAGAGACCCAGTACTTC.

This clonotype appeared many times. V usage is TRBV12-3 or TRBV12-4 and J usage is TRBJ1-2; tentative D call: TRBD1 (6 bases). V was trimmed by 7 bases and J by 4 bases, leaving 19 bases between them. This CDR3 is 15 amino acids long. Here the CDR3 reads CASTPRAGARYGYTF. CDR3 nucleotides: TGTGCCAGCACCCCCCGGGCGGGGGCACGCTATGGCTACACCTTC.